Listed below are T cell receptor beta chains from one sample, sequenced in a study of blood T cell repertoires in COVID-19. Some clones are missing from TCRdb's copy, which holds only in-frame ones; the method was immunoSEQ multiplex PCR. Of 200,000 or so clones listed, nearly 90% are singletons. The specimen sequenced was peripheral blood. All receptors come from a man aged 50 to 59 with COVID-19, enrolled during active disease. Each CDR3 is given with its conserved first and last residue. The order of the fields is V gene, clone size, J gene, D gene, CDR3 DNA, CDR3 protein. The D gene is left open where the match is weak. Not every row has a clone size; where given, it reads once, few, many or a size class.

v_gene: TRBV18; abundance: NA; j_gene: TRBJ2-1; d_gene: TRBD2; CDR3nt: TGTGCCAGCTCACTACCAAATTTTTTAGGACTAGCCGATGAGCAGTTCTTC; CDR3aa: CASSLPNFLGLADEQFF
v_gene: TRBV11-2; abundance: NA; j_gene: TRBJ2-3; d_gene: TRBD1; CDR3nt: TGTGCCAGCAGCACTCCGGGACAGGGTGCAGATACGCAGTATTTT; CDR3aa: CASSTPGQGADTQYF
v_gene: TRBV19; abundance: once; j_gene: TRBJ1-5; d_gene: NA; CDR3nt: TGTGCCAGTAGTATAGCAGGGGAAGGTCAGCCCCAGCATTTT; CDR3aa: CASSIAGEGQPQHF
v_gene: TRBV24-1; abundance: NA; j_gene: TRBJ1-2; d_gene: NA; CDR3nt: TGTGCCACCAGTGATTGGGGGGCTAACTATGGCTACACCTTC; CDR3aa: CATSDWGANYGYTF
v_gene: TRBV28; abundance: NA; j_gene: TRBJ1-3; d_gene: NA; CDR3nt: TGTGCCAGCAGTTCCCCCCGGAACACCATATATTTT; CDR3aa: CASSSPRNTIYF
v_gene: TRBV7-2; abundance: NA; j_gene: TRBJ1-6; d_gene: NA; CDR3nt: TGTGCCAGCAGGTTCTTCGGGGATTCACCCCTCCACTTT; CDR3aa: CASRFFGDSPLHF
v_gene: TRBV4-1; abundance: NA; j_gene: TRBJ2-2; d_gene: NA; CDR3nt: TGCGCCAGCAGCCAAGACACGGGAACCGCGAACACCGGGGAGCTGTTTTTT; CDR3aa: CASSQDTGTANTGELFF
v_gene: TRBV12-5; abundance: NA; j_gene: TRBJ2-5; d_gene: TRBD1; CDR3nt: TGTGCTAGTGGGACAGGGGAACAAGAGACCCAGTACTTC; CDR3aa: CASGTGEQETQYF
v_gene: TRBV3-1/TRBV3-2; abundance: NA; j_gene: TRBJ2-7; d_gene: NA; CDR3nt: TGTGCCAGCAGCCAAGCCGGGAGCTCCTACGAGCAGTACTTC; CDR3aa: CASSQAGSSYEQYF
v_gene: TRBV19; abundance: NA; j_gene: TRBJ2-3; d_gene: TRBD1; CDR3nt: TGTGCCAGTAGTATGGGACAGAGCACAGATACGCAGTATTTT; CDR3aa: CASSMGQSTDTQYF
v_gene: TRBV5-4; abundance: NA; j_gene: TRBJ1-1; d_gene: TRBD1; CDR3nt: TGTGCCAGCAGCCTGGAGGACAGGGGGCGCGCAGCTTTCTTT; CDR3aa: CASSLEDRGRAAFF
v_gene: TRBV6-6; abundance: NA; j_gene: TRBJ2-7; d_gene: NA; CDR3nt: TGTGCCAGCAGTTCCCACAGGGATGCCGAGCAGTACTTC; CDR3aa: CASSSHRDAEQYF
v_gene: TRBV7-6; abundance: NA; j_gene: TRBJ2-1; d_gene: TRBD1; CDR3nt: TGTGCCAGCAGCTTAGCGGGGACAGGGGGCGCTGAGCAGTTCTTC; CDR3aa: CASSLAGTGGAEQFF
v_gene: TRBV5-6; abundance: NA; j_gene: TRBJ1-5; d_gene: TRBD1; CDR3nt: TGTGCCAGCAGCTACGGGACAGGTTCGATTCAGCCCCAGCATTTT; CDR3aa: CASSYGTGSIQPQHF
v_gene: TRBV7-9; abundance: NA; j_gene: TRBJ1-3; d_gene: NA; CDR3nt: TGTGCCAGCAGCTTAAATCCGCAGGGTGGAAACACCATATATTTT; CDR3aa: CASSLNPQGGNTIYF
v_gene: TRBV7-6; abundance: NA; j_gene: TRBJ2-1; d_gene: TRBD1; CDR3nt: TGTGCCAGCAGCTTAGCCGGGACAGGGGTTAGGAGGGATGAGCAGTTCTTC; CDR3aa: CASSLAGTGVRRDEQFF
v_gene: TRBV2; abundance: NA; j_gene: TRBJ2-1; d_gene: TRBD1; CDR3nt: TGTGCCAGCAGTGATAACCGGGACAGGGATGTTGAGCAGTTCTTC; CDR3aa: CASSDNRDRDVEQFF
v_gene: TRBV4-1; abundance: NA; j_gene: TRBJ1-2; d_gene: TRBD1; CDR3nt: TGCGCCAGCAGCCAGGGCCGACAGGGGGGGGATGGTAACTATGGCTACACCTTC; CDR3aa: CASSQGRQGGDGNYGYTF
v_gene: TRBV7-9; abundance: NA; j_gene: TRBJ1-2; d_gene: NA; CDR3nt: TGTGCCAGCAGCTTACCCAATTCTGGTAAGACAGAGTACGGCTACACCTTC; CDR3aa: CASSLPNSGKTEYGYTF
v_gene: TRBV7-2; abundance: once; j_gene: TRBJ2-2; d_gene: TRBD2; CDR3nt: TGTGCCAGCAGCTTATCAGGCGCGGGGGGCCTAGGCGGGGAGCTGTTTTTT; CDR3aa: CASSLSGAGGLGGELFF
v_gene: TRBV4-3; abundance: NA; j_gene: TRBJ1-4; d_gene: TRBD1; CDR3nt: TGCGCCAGCAGCCAGGACAGGGCGACTAATGAAAAACTGTTTTTT; CDR3aa: CASSQDRATNEKLFF
v_gene: TRBV4-2; abundance: NA; j_gene: TRBJ1-6; d_gene: NA; CDR3nt: TGTGCCAGCAGCCCCGGCGATGGGGGAGGTAATTCACCCCTCCACTTT; CDR3aa: CASSPGDGGGNSPLHF
v_gene: TRBV19; abundance: once; j_gene: TRBJ2-2; d_gene: TRBD2; CDR3nt: TGTGCCAGTAGTACGACGGGACTAGACCCCACCGGGGAGCTGTTTTTT; CDR3aa: CASSTTGLDPTGELFF
v_gene: TRBV28; abundance: NA; j_gene: TRBJ2-3; d_gene: NA; CDR3nt: TGTGCCAGCAGTACCCGGCGGGACGTTCGAGATACGCAGTATTTT; CDR3aa: CASSTRRDVRDTQYF
v_gene: TRBV9; abundance: NA; j_gene: TRBJ2-7; d_gene: NA; CDR3nt: TGTGCCAGCAGCGTAGGACTAGTTGGGGACGAGCAGTACTTC; CDR3aa: CASSVGLVGDEQYF